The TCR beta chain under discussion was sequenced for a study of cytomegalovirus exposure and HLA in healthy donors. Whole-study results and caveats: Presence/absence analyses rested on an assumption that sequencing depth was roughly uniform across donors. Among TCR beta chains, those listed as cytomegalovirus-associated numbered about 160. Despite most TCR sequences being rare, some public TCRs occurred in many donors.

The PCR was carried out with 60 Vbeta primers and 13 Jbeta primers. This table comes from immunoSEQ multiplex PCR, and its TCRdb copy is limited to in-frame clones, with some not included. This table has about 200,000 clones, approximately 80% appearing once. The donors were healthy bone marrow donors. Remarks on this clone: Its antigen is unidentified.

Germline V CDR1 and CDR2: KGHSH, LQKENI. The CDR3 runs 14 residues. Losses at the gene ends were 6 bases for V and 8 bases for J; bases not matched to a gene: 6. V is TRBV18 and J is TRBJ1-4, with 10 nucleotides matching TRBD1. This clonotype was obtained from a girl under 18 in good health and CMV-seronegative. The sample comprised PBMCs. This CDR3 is CASSPGTGAEKLFF. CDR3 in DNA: TGTGCCAGCTCGCCCGGGACAGGGGCCGAAAAACTGTTTTTT.